This entry features one T cell receptor beta chain sequence. Its target is not known. This specimen belongs to a study of blood T cells in healthy people across ages. From germline, CDR1 is DFQATT and CDR2 SNEGSKA (reference sequence). Between the trimmed V and J ends, which lost 6 bases and 1 base, there was a span of 13 bases. The length of the CDR3 is 14 residues. Study-level findings and limits: PBMCs were not sorted, which prevented a conclusive comparison of naive versus antigen-experienced cells.

Combining a sample-barcoded 5' primer with a J-beta primer mix, a second PCR ran for about 7 to 11 cycles. TCRdb re-derived calls from the 5' RACE reads in MiXCR, one entry per CDR3 protein. The sample shows roughly 730,000 distinct CDR3 sequences, 56% of them seen only once. Specimen: blood. The V gene is TRBV20-1, the J gene TRBJ2-1; D may be TRBD2 (5 bases). This clonotype was sampled from a man in his forties in good health. In DNA form, the CDR3 reads TGCAGTGCCGCAGCGGACCTATCCTACAATGAGCAGTTCTTC. Its protein product is CSAAADLSYNEQFF.